The 30 T cell receptor beta chains in this list originate from one sample, sequenced in a study of cytomegalovirus exposure and HLA in healthy donors. Primers for the PCR totalled 60 Vbeta and 13 Jbeta. The protocol was immunoSEQ multiplex PCR, while the TCRdb copy is restricted to in-frame clones and leaves out a portion. The repertoire consists of over 150,000 clones, with roughly 79% occurring once and the leading ten covering roughly 1.3%. The sample taken for sequencing was PBMCs. All receptors come from a woman in her forties or fifties in good health and CMV-seronegative.

This rearrangement joins TRBV28 to TRBJ2-7, with TRBD2 matching 8 bases. V dropped 7 bases and J dropped 4; count of bases not matched to a gene: 12. This CDR3 region has 15 residues. Germline V gene sequence: CDR1 MDHEN, CDR2 SYDVKM. The CDR3 nucleotides read TGTGCCAGCACCTCGGGGGGGGTTGAGGGTTACGAGCAGTACTTC. Amino acids: CASTSGGVEGYEQYF.

Only a few counts were recorded for this clone. This chain joins TRBV29-1 and TRBJ2-1, with no clear D. This CDR3 is 11 amino acids long. V was clipped by 4 bases and J by 5 bases, with 6 bases between them. Germline V gives CDR1 SQVTM, CDR2 ANQGSEA. The CDR3, as DNA: TGCAGCGTTGGACACCACAATGAGCAGTTCTTC. Translation: CSVGHHNEQFF.

The rearrangement uses TRBV29-1 and TRBJ1-2; 10 nucleotides match TRBD1. J lost 0 bases, V lost 7 bases, and 8 bases had no gene match. This CDR3 is 15 amino acids long. Per germline, CDR1 SQVTM and CDR2 ANQGSEA. CDR3 residues: CSARGTGDANYGYTF. For the CDR3, the DNA is TGCAGCGCCCGGGGGACAGGGGACGCTAACTATGGCTACACCTTC. Variable domain in full (rest from reference TRBV29-1 and TRBJ1-2): SAVISQKPSRDICQRGTSLTIQCQVDSQVTMMFWYRQQPGQSLTLIATANQGSEATYESGFVIDKFPISRPNLTFSTLTVSNMSPEDSSIYLCSARGTGDANYGYTFGSGTRLTVV.

This clone was detected a few times. The chain employs TRBV28 and TRBJ2-3, with TRBD1 matching over 7 bases. V was pared by 7 bases and J by 1 base, with 14 bases of the junction left unmatched. The CDR3 is made up of 17 amino acids. Germline CDR1 MDHEN, CDR2 SYDVKM. The CDR3 nucleotides read TGTGCCAGCACCTCTAAGGGGGCCTACAGGGGCACAGATACGCAGTATTTT. It codes for CASTSKGAYRGTDTQYF.

The chain carries TRBV6-4 and TRBJ1-1; 9 bases are a match to TRBD1. The trim removed 6 bases at V and 4 bases at J, leaving 9 bases unmatched. CDR3 length equals 15 residues. Germline-derived CDR1 and CDR2 are MRHNA and SNTAGT. The DNA of the CDR3 is TGTGCCAGCAGAAAGGACAGGGGTCTGAGCACTGAAGCTTTCTTT. Protein: CASRKDRGLSTEAFF.

This chain joins TRBV6-1 and TRBJ2-7; 10 bases line up with TRBD1. Germline CDR1 MNHNS, CDR2 SASEGT. Losses at the gene ends were 5 bases for V and 6 bases for J; bases not matched to a gene: 10. This CDR3 contains 15 residues. The CDR3 region is CASSSLTGQGSEQYF. Written as DNA, the CDR3 is TGTGCCAGCAGTTCACTCACGGGACAGGGGTCCGAGCAGTACTTC.

The rearrangement uses TRBV27 and TRBJ2-7; D ambiguous. V lost 3 bases and J lost 0, with 12 bases in between. Germline CDR1 and CDR2: MNHEY and SMNVEV (reference sequence). The CDR3 consists of 15 residues. The CDR3 region has the DNA TGTGCCAGCAGTTTTACAACAAGGAGCTCCTACGAGCAGTACTTC. Protein product: CASSFTTRSSYEQYF.

J is TRBJ2-1 and V is TRBV19, with 7 bases identical to TRBD1. Germline trimming cut 6 bases from V and 4 bases from J; bases unmatched to any gene: 9. Germline assignment: CDR1 LNHDA and CDR2 SQIVND (reference sequence). The length of the CDR3 is 15 residues. In nucleotides, the CDR3 is TGTGCCAGTAGAGTGAGGGACAGAGATTACAATGAGCAGTTCTTC. Amino acids: CASRVRDRDYNEQFF.

The rearrangement links TRBV6-5 to TRBJ2-3; maybe TRBD1 (6 bases). V was cut by 6 bases and J by 4 bases, with 14 bases left in between. This CDR3 contains 14 residues. The germline V gene has CDR1 MNHEY and CDR2 SVGAGI. The CDR3 spells CASRPGGAADTQYF. In DNA, the CDR3 is TGTGCCAGCAGACCTGGGGGCGCGGCAGATACGCAGTATTTT.

This CDR3 reads CASSLGQIYYGYTF. CDR3 DNA: TGTGCCAGCAGTTTAGGACAGATTTATTATGGCTACACCTTC. The chain combines TRBV28 with TRBJ1-2; D might be TRBD1 (6 bases). This CDR3 is 14 amino acids long. The V gene lost 2 bases and the J gene lost 5 bases, with 12 bases spanning the gap. Looked up from germline, CDR1 is MDHEN and CDR2 is SYDVKM.

The rearrangement uses TRBV19 and TRBJ2-7, with D perhaps TRBD1 (5 bases). This CDR3 contains 14 residues. CDR1 is LNHDA, CDR2 SQIVND, per germline (reference sequence). Trimming removed 0 bases at V and 3 bases at J, with 9 bases between. This CDR3 is CASSIDTGNYEQYF. The CDR3 nucleotides read TGTGCCAGTAGTATAGATACAGGAAACTACGAGCAGTACTTC.

The chain employs TRBV28 and TRBJ2-7, with D uncertain. Trimming cost V 4 bases and J 2 bases, with 12 bases left between them. In germline, CDR1 is MDHEN, CDR2 SYDVKM. The CDR3 has 14 amino acids. The CDR3 loop is CASSSKQSAYEQYF. The CDR3 coding sequence is TGTGCCAGCAGTTCTAAACAGTCTGCCTACGAGCAGTACTTC.

Regarding this clone: One end of the junction does not line up with germline, which may come from a read error. The rearrangement links TRBV7-7 to TRBJ1-1; no reliable D call. CDR1 SSHAT and CDR2 FNYEAQ come from the germline V gene (reference sequence). The CDR3 totals 14 residues. CDR3 protein: CASSKLEAYTKAFF. The CDR3 coding sequence is TGTGCCAGCAGCAAGCTTGAAGCTTACACTAAAGCCTTCTTT.

The chain is built from TRBV7-9 and TRBJ1-1; D might be TRBD1 (6 bases). Germline values: CDR1 SEHNR, CDR2 FQNEAQ (reference sequence). This CDR3 spans 15 amino acids. V lost 5 bases to trimming and J lost 7 bases, with 20 bases between them. The CDR3, as DNA: TGTGCCAGCAGCCTCCAGGGGTTTTTCAACTTTGAAGCTTTCTTT. Its protein is CASSLQGFFNFEAFF.

The chain couples TRBV5-1 to TRBJ1-2; no reliable D call. CDR1 is SGHRS, CDR2 YFSETQ, per germline. The CDR3 spans 13 residues. V dropped 3 bases and J dropped 3 bases, with 9 bases sitting between them. CDR3 sequence reads: CASSSDNDYGYTF. CDR3 in DNA: TGCGCCAGCAGCTCAGACAACGACTATGGCTACACCTTC.

The chain recombines TRBV15 with TRBJ1-5; a weak D match, TRBD1 (5 bases). V gave up 7 bases and J gave up 0 bases, with 10 bases separating them. The CDR3 has 14 amino acids. In germline, CDR1 is LNHNV, CDR2 YYDKDF (reference sequence). DNA for the CDR3: TGTGCCACCAAACAGGATTATAGCAATCAGCCCCAGCATTTT. Its protein is CATKQDYSNQPQHF. Complete variable domain (other parts from reference TRBV15 and TRBJ1-5): DAMVIQNPRYQVTQFGKPVTLSCSQTLNHNVMYWYQQKSSQAPKLLFHYYDKDFNNEADTPDNFQSRRPNTSFCFLDIRSPGLGDTAMYLCATKQDYSNQPQHFGDGTRLSIL.

V usage is TRBV5-6 and J usage is TRBJ1-3; no firm D call. CDR1 and CDR2 from the germline V gene are SGHDT and YYEEEE. The CDR3 totals 13 residues. Between the trimmed V and J ends, which lost 1 base and 4 bases, there was a span of 6 bases. Here the CDR3 reads CASSLQVGNTIYF. CDR3 in DNA: TGTGCCAGCAGCTTGCAGGTGGGAAACACCATATATTTT.

This clone turned up a few times. The chain joins TRBV9 to TRBJ2-5; a possible D gene is TRBD1 (6 bases). CDR1 and CDR2 (germline): SGDLS, YYNGEE. There are 14 residues in the CDR3. Trimming stripped 3 bases from V and 4 bases from J, with 13 bases between. Here the CDR3 reads CASSGRGSGETQYF. CDR3 sequence (DNA): TGTGCCAGCAGCGGCAGGGGCAGTGGAGAGACCCAGTACTTC.

This chain joins TRBV25-1 and TRBJ1-2; 10 positions match TRBD1. Germline CDR1 and CDR2: MGHDK and SYGVNS. The ends lost 2 bases at V and 2 bases at J; junction bases unmatched: 8. The CDR3 is 17 amino acids. The CDR3 is CASSEPGTGVSNYGYTF. Here the CDR3 DNA reads TGTGCCAGCAGTGAACCCGGGACAGGGGTGTCGAACTATGGCTACACCTTC.

This CDR3 reads CASSSSSLGSGELFF. The CDR3 DNA follows: TGTGCCAGCAGTTCCTCTAGCCTCGGTTCCGGGGAGCTGTTTTTT. The V call is TRBV6-6, the J call TRBJ2-2; possibly TRBD2 for D (5 bases). Germline-derived CDR1 and CDR2 are MNHNY and SVGAGI (reference sequence). Trimming cost V 4 bases and J 6 bases, with 15 bases left between them. The length of the CDR3 is 15 residues.

The rearrangement links TRBV28 to TRBJ1-1; D may be TRBD1 (5 bases). The CDR3 contains 15 residues. Germline lookup yields CDR1 MDHEN and CDR2 SYDVKM. Trimming took off 1 base at V and 1 base at J, with 10 bases between the two ends. DNA for the CDR3: TGTGCCAGCAGTTTATACGGACACAAGAACACTGAAGCTTTCTTT. Its translation: CASSLYGHKNTEAFF.

The chain employs TRBV19 and TRBJ1-5; 8 nucleotides line up with TRBD1. The CDR3 totals 15 residues. The germline gives CDR1 LNHDA, CDR2 SQIVND (reference sequence). The ends lost 4 bases at V and 7 bases at J; junction bases unmatched: 9. The CDR3 coding sequence is TGTGCCAGTAGTACCACAGGGGGAAAGCGGCAGCCCCAGCATTTT. Protein: CASSTTGGKRQPQHF.

The chain is built from TRBV18 and TRBJ1-1, with a possible D match to TRBD1 (5 bases). Germline V gene lookup returns CDR1 KGHSH and CDR2 LQKENI. CDR3 size: 14 residues. V was pared by 3 bases and J by 4 bases, with 12 bases between. CDR3 DNA: TGTGCCAGCTCACCTATTATGGGGGGCACTGAAGCTTTCTTT. It encodes CASSPIMGGTEAFF. The full variable domain, rest sourced from reference TRBV18 and TRBJ1-1, is NAGVMQNPRHLVRRRGQEARLRCSPMKGHSHVYWYRQLPEEGLKFMVYLQKENIIDESGMPKERFSAEFPKEGPSILRIQQVVRGDSAAYFCASSPIMGGTEAFFGQGTRLTVV.

For this clone: Other DNA sequences of this sample code for an identical CDR3. This chain links TRBV5-1 with TRBJ2-1, with TRBD2 matching over 7 bases. There are 14 residues in the CDR3. The germline gives CDR1 SGHRS, CDR2 YFSETQ. J lost 4 bases, V lost 1 base, and 2 bases had no gene match. The CDR3 region has the DNA TGCGCCAGCAGCTTGTCGGGGGGATACAATGAGCAGTTCTTC. It translates to CASSLSGGYNEQFF.

The chain carries TRBV6-1 and TRBJ1-5; 8 bases fit TRBD1. Germline lookup yields CDR1 MNHNS and CDR2 SASEGT. CDR3 size: 15 residues. J lost 6 bases, V lost 6 bases, and 10 bases had no gene match. CDR3 DNA sequence: TGTGCCAGCAGGGATACCGGACAGGGTGGTCAGCCCCAGCATTTT. Encoded protein: CASRDTGQGGQPQHF.

This chain uses TRBV28 with TRBJ2-1; no reliable D call. Trimming took off 7 bases at V and 7 bases at J, with 23 bases between the two ends. The CDR3 has 16 amino acids. Germline V gives CDR1 MDHEN, CDR2 SYDVKM. For the CDR3, the DNA is TGTGCCAGCACCTTTAGCTTGGGTGATGTGAGGAATGAGCAGTTCTTC. This gives the protein CASTFSLGDVRNEQFF. Combining the CDR3 with reference TRBV28 and TRBJ2-1 gives the whole variable domain DVKVTQSSRYLVKRTGEKVFLECVQDMDHENMFWYRQDPGLGLRLIYFSYDVKMKEKGDIPEGYSVSREKKERFSLILESASTNQTSMYLCASTFSLGDVRNEQFFGPGTRLTVL.

This rearrangement joins TRBV7-2 to TRBJ2-7, with a tentative D call TRBD2 (7 bases). Germline V gene sequence: CDR1 SGHTA, CDR2 FQGNSA. The germline V and J ends were trimmed by 5 bases and 7 bases, with 27 bases remaining between them. The CDR3 is 17 residues long. The DNA for the CDR3 is TGTGCCAGCAGCCCCCAGTTCGGGGGGCTAGGGGCTTGGGAGCAGTACTTC. It codes for CASSPQFGGLGAWEQYF.

The V and J genes are TRBV11-3 and TRBJ2-2; TRBD1 aligns across 8 bases. This CDR3 is 16 amino acids long. J lost 8 bases, V lost 5 bases, and 13 bases had no gene match. Germline CDR1 is SGHNT and CDR2 is YENEEA. CDR3 sequence reads: CASSHGDRGLFGELFF. CDR3 in DNA: TGTGCCAGCAGCCATGGAGACAGGGGATTATTTGGGGAGCTGTTTTTT.

V gene TRBV10-3 combines with J gene TRBJ2-3; TRBD2 might be the D (6 bases). Trimming stripped 10 bases from V and 2 bases from J, with 13 bases between. Per the germline V gene, CDR1 is ENHRY and CDR2 is SYGVKD. The CDR3 has 13 amino acids. The CDR3 loop is CATLADHTDTQYF. In DNA, the CDR3 is TGTGCCACCTTAGCGGACCACACAGATACGCAGTATTTT.

This chain connects TRBV10-3 to TRBJ2-5; a weak D match, TRBD2 (6 bases). The V and J ends lost 8 bases and 5 bases respectively, with 15 bases between them. The CDR3 contains 13 residues. Germline CDR1 reads ENHRY; CDR2 reads SYGVKD. CDR3 nucleotide sequence: TGTGCCATCGGGATCGGGAGCTATGAGACCCAGTACTTC. This gives the protein CAIGIGSYETQYF.